This T cell receptor (beta chain) was sequenced during a study of CD8 T cells in ankylosing spondylitis. In its sample, this clonotype was seen many times. The antigen is not known. Study outcomes and limitations: A number of the motif variants had already been described in reactive arthritis synovial fluid and blood.

One entry per CDR3 protein, called by TCRdb with MiXCR from the 5' RACE reads. This sample carries around 150,000 distinct CDR3 sequences, about 6.7% of them seen once, and the ten largest clones take over 10%. The sequenced material came from blood, either unsorted or a sorted T cell fraction (not recorded which). The TCR originated in a female donor with ankylosing spondylitis or in good health (not recorded which).

CDR3: CASSLQVRNQPQHF. The DNA for the CDR3 is TGTGCCAGCAGTTTACAGGTGCGGAATCAGCCCCAGCATTTT. V gene TRBV12-3 or TRBV12-4 combines with J gene TRBJ1-5, with D hard to call. V lost 2 bases to trimming and J lost 4 bases, with 9 bases between them. CDR3 length: 14 amino acids.